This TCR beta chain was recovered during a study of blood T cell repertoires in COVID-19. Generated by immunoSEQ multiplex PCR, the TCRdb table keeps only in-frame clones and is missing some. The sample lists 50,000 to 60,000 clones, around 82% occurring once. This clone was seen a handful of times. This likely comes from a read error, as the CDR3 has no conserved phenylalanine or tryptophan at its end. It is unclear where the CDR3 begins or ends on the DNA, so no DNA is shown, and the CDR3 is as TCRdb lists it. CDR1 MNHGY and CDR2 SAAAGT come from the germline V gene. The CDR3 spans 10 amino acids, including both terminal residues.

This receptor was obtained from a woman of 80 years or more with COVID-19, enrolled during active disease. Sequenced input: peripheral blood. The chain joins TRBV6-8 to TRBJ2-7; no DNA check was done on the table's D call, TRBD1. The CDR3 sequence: CASSYSGPLC.